The source of this TCR beta chain is a study of blood T cell repertoires in COVID-19. Study as a whole: COVID-19 samples collected from the United States, Italy and Spain covered acute and convalescent phases. In each case, the material was cDNA or gDNA derived from T cells, B-cell-depleted T cells, or PBMCs.

Methods used by the authors: Amplifying reference gene primers gave estimates of nucleated cell counts. The repertoire was sequenced with immunoSEQ multiplex PCR; TCRdb's copy has only in-frame clones and lacks some. The DNA gave D and trimming, while V, J and clone size come from that table. The table includes roughly 230,000 clones, about 88% detected once. The sequence was obtained from a man in his forties or fifties with acute or convalescent COVID-19. Sequencing used peripheral blood.

The CDR3: CASSPRQGPNTGELFF. The CDR3 DNA sequence: TGTGCCAGCAGCCCGAGACAGGGGCCGAACACCGGGGAGCTGTTTTTT. The V gene is TRBV5-4, the J gene TRBJ2-2; 8 positions match TRBD1. Per the germline V gene, CDR1 is SGHNT and CDR2 is YYREEE (reference sequence). Trimming removed 4 bases from V and 0 bases from J; junction bases left unmatched: 5. CDR3 length: 16 residues. The full variable domain, rest sourced from reference TRBV5-4 and TRBJ2-2, is ETGVTQSPTHLIKTRGQQVTLRCSSQSGHNTVSWYQQALGQGPQFIFQYYREEENGRGNFPPRFSGLQFPNYSSELNVNALELDDSALYLCASSPRQGPNTGELFFGEGSRLTVL.